What follows are 14 T cell receptor beta chains derived from one specimen sequenced in a study of HIV-infected patients and healthy controls. The repertoire came from unfractionated whole blood and reflected all unsorted peripheral T cells. Reverse transcription used around 500 ng RNA and constant-region primers for alpha and beta. Using multiplexing indices, alpha and beta chain libraries were generated apart by chain-specific third strand synthesis. TCRdb processed the 5' RACE reads anew with MiXCR; each CDR3 protein has one entry. The table has over 8,000 distinct CDR3 sequences, 8% seen once. The sample was blood. These receptors were obtained from an adult in good health.

This clonotype was recorded a few times. This chain joins TRBV3-1 and TRBJ2-1; D remains ambiguous. The germline V gene has CDR1 LGHDT and CDR2 YNNKEL (reference sequence). The CDR3 spans 14 residues. V gave up 5 bases and J gave up 7 bases, with 15 bases separating them. DNA for the CDR3: TGTGCCAGCAGCGAAGGGATTTCCCAAAATGAGCAGTTCTTC. This sequence encodes CASSEGISQNEQFF.

This clonotype was seen at least ten times. The chain has TRBV5-4 and TRBJ2-3; 9 nucleotides align to TRBD1. Germline CDR1 SGHNT, CDR2 YYREEE (reference sequence). The CDR3 loop spans 16 amino acids. Germline trimming cut 4 bases from V and 3 bases from J; bases unmatched to any gene: 9. The DNA of the CDR3 is TGTGCCAGCAGCGTTGTGGGGGGACAGGGAACAGATACGCAGTATTTT. Translated: CASSVVGGQGTDTQYF. Full variable domain (remainder filled in from reference TRBV5-4 and TRBJ2-3): ETGVTQSPTHLIKTRGQQVTLRCSSQSGHNTVSWYQQALGQGPQFIFQYYREEENGRGNFPPRFSGLQFPNYSSELNVNALELDDSALYLCASSVVGGQGTDTQYFGPGTRLTVL.

This clonotype is medium-sized by share. V and J are TRBV5-1 and TRBJ1-4; D unresolved. The CDR3 sequence is 14 residues long. Germline CDR1 reads SGHRS; CDR2 reads YFSETQ. Trimming removed 0 bases from V and 4 bases from J, with 7 bases in between. For the CDR3, the DNA is TGCGCCAGCAGCTTGGGTCAGAATAATGAAAAACTGTTTTTT. Encoded protein: CASSLGQNNEKLFF.

By share, this clonotype ranks as medium-sized. This sequence joins TRBV6-5 and TRBJ2-7, with 8 bases matching TRBD1. The CDR3 runs 14 residues. Trimming took 4 bases from V and 2 from J; bases not matched to a gene: 4. Germline CDR1 and CDR2: MNHEY and SVGAGI. Here the CDR3 DNA reads TGTGCCAGCAGTTCCCCGGGACAGGCCTACGAGCAGTACTTC. This gives the protein CASSSPGQAYEQYF.

The sample holds many counts of this clonotype. The CDR3 sequence: CSARELAGAYEQYF. CDR3 coding DNA: TGCAGTGCTAGAGAACTAGCGGGGGCCTACGAGCAGTACTTC. The chain uses TRBV20-1 and TRBJ2-7, with 11 bases aligning to TRBD2. This CDR3 has 14 amino acids. From germline, CDR1 is DFQATT and CDR2 SNEGSKA (reference sequence). V lost 0 bases, J lost 2 bases, and 0 bases stayed unmatched.

The sample holds many counts of this clonotype. CDR3 nucleotides: TGTGCCAGCAACCAGGGACATCCGAACACTGAAGCTTTCTTT. This sequence encodes CASNQGHPNTEAFF. The gene calls are TRBV6-1 and TRBJ1-1; TRBD1 might be the D (6 bases). This CDR3 is built from 14 residues. V was shortened by 7 bases and J by 1 base, with 13 bases between the two germline ends. Germline V gives CDR1 MNHNS, CDR2 SASEGT.

In its sample, this clonotype is medium-sized. The V and J genes are TRBV3-1 and TRBJ1-4; TRBD1 is a possible D gene (6 bases). The CDR3 sequence is 13 residues long. V lost 1 base, J lost 11 bases, and 11 bases lay in between. Germline CDR1 is LGHDT and CDR2 is YNNKEL (reference sequence). The CDR3 sequence: CASSQATGFKLFF. CDR3 nucleotides: TGTGCCAGCAGCCAAGCGACAGGTTTTAAACTGTTTTTT.

This clonotype has at least ten counts. This chain connects TRBV20-1 to TRBJ1-6; D is uncertain. The CDR3 runs to 14 residues. Trimming left V 0 bases short and J 9 bases short, with 12 bases between. CDR1 is DFQATT and CDR2 is SNEGSKA in the germline V gene (reference sequence). Here the CDR3 DNA reads TGCAGTGCTAGAGATCGTACCCAGCTTTCACCCCTCCACTTT. Protein sequence: CSARDRTQLSPLHF.

This clonotype was picked up many times. In nucleotides, the CDR3 is TGTGCTAGTGCCCCCCCCACGGGACTTACCTACAATGAGCAGTTCTTC. Translating it yields CASAPPTGLTYNEQFF. The chain carries TRBV12-5 and TRBJ2-1; D possibly corresponds to TRBD2 (6 bases). The CDR3 has 16 residues. Germline V CDR1 and CDR2: LGHNT, FRNRAP. The V end was cut by 7 bases, the J end by 2 bases, with 18 bases between.

This clonotype was counted ten times or more. The chain is built from TRBV12-5 and TRBJ1-6; no definite D call. Between the trimmed V and J ends, which lost 0 bases and 8 bases, there was a span of 14 bases. The CDR3 runs to 16 residues. CDR1 is LGHNT and CDR2 is FRNRAP in the germline V gene. DNA for the CDR3: TGTGCTAGTGGTTTGGTCCCGGGGAAGGGATATTCACCCCTCCACTTT. It codes for CASGLVPGKGYSPLHF.

The chain has TRBV6-4 and TRBJ2-3; 14 nucleotides match TRBD2. The V gene's germline CDR1 is MRHNA and CDR2 SNTAGT. Trimming took 3 bases from V and 4 from J; bases not matched to a gene: 3. CDR3 size: 16 residues. The CDR3 DNA reads as TGTGCCAGCAGTGAGACTAGCGGGGGGGCCGCAGATACGCAGTATTTT. Residues: CASSETSGGAADTQYF.

This chain uses TRBV7-9 with TRBJ2-1; D not certain. V was trimmed by 1 base and J by 7 bases, leaving 11 bases between them. The CDR3 runs to 14 residues. Germline V gene lookup returns CDR1 SEHNR and CDR2 FQNEAQ (reference sequence). For the CDR3, the DNA is TGTGCCAGCAGCTTAGAGGCCCCCACGAATGAGCAGTTCTTC. Protein sequence: CASSLEAPTNEQFF.

This clonotype was detected ten times or more. The genes are TRBV24-1 and TRBJ1-5; a possible D gene is TRBD1 (5 bases). This CDR3 region has 14 residues. Germline CDR1 KGHDR, CDR2 SFDVKD. V was trimmed by 8 bases and J by 2 bases, leaving 12 bases between them. For the CDR3, the DNA is TGTGCCACCATTGGGGGGGGGTGCAATCAGCCCCAGCATTTT. Translating it yields CATIGGGCNQPQHF.

This clonotype came up a few times. This sequence joins TRBV3-1 and TRBJ1-1; D perhaps matches TRBD1 (5 bases). Trimming took off 4 bases at V and 0 bases at J, with 9 bases between the two ends. Germline CDR1 and CDR2: LGHDT and YNNKEL (reference sequence). The length of the CDR3 is 14 residues. This CDR3 is CASSLLGVNTEAFF. The CDR3 DNA sequence: TGTGCCAGCAGCCTCCTAGGGGTGAACACTGAAGCTTTCTTT.